The 15 T cell receptor beta chains reported below all come from one sample, sequenced in a study of blood T cell repertoires in COVID-19. Measured with immunoSEQ multiplex PCR; TCRdb has only the in-frame clones, and not every one. The sample yields approximately 90,000 clones, 60% to 85% seen once. Sequencing was done on a sample of peripheral blood. The receptors stem from a human donor in a cohort sampled during active COVID-19.

The chain employs TRBV11-3 and TRBJ2-3; 7 positions match TRBD1. Looked up from germline, CDR1 is SGHNT and CDR2 is YENEEA. J was trimmed by 0 bases and V by 4 bases; bases with no gene match: 7. This CDR3 region has 16 residues. CDR3 sequence reads: CASSSTGTASTDTQYF. The DNA for the CDR3 is TGTGCCAGCAGCTCCACTGGGACAGCTAGCACAGATACGCAGTATTTT.

The chain uses TRBV9 and TRBJ2-7, with D possibly matching TRBD1 (5 bases). The CDR3 runs to 14 residues. V was cut by 3 bases and J by 1 base, with 11 bases left in between. The germline gives CDR1 SGDLS, CDR2 YYNGEE. The CDR3 here is CASSGGPRSYEQYF. The CDR3 DNA reads as TGTGCCAGCAGCGGGGGCCCCAGGTCCTACGAGCAGTACTTC.

This clone has just a few counts. The chain combines TRBV11-2 with TRBJ1-1; D is perhaps TRBD1 (5 bases). This CDR3 contains 14 residues. Germline V gives CDR1 SGHAT, CDR2 FQNNGV. With 5 bases removed from V and 5 bases from J, the gap between germline ends came to 15 bases. The CDR3 DNA is TGTGCCAGCAGCCGGGGCGGGGTGCGAACTGAAGCTTTCTTT. Protein sequence: CASSRGGVRTEAFF.

Only a few counts were recorded for this clone. This rearrangement joins TRBV19 to TRBJ1-5, with TRBD1 as a possible D gene (5 bases). The germline CDR1 and CDR2 sequences are LNHDA and SQIVND (reference sequence). V was trimmed by 5 bases and J by 2 bases, leaving 16 bases between them. This CDR3 has 16 amino acids. The CDR3 nucleotides are TGTGCCAGTAGTCTAAGTGCCATCAGGGGCAATCAGCCCCAGCATTTT. Protein sequence: CASSLSAIRGNQPQHF.

This clone was detected a few times. V usage is TRBV14 and J usage is TRBJ1-5; D remains unclear. This CDR3 spans 13 amino acids. The germline V gene has CDR1 SGHDN and CDR2 FVKESK. Trimming removed 1 base from V and 10 bases from J, with 11 bases in between. The chain's CDR3 is CASSQGLGRPQHF. The DNA of the CDR3 is TGTGCCAGCAGCCAAGGCCTCGGTCGACCCCAGCATTTT.

The chain combines TRBV6-6 with TRBJ1-1; a possible D gene is TRBD1 (5 bases). This CDR3 contains 14 residues. Germline V lookup: CDR1 MNHNY, CDR2 SVGAGI (reference sequence). V lost 5 bases and J 3 bases, leaving 13 bases between the germline ends. The CDR3 nucleotides are TGTGCCAGCAGTAAACAGGTGGTGGACACTGAAGCTTTCTTT. This sequence encodes CASSKQVVDTEAFF.

CDR3 sequence (DNA): TGTGCCAGCAGCCAAGCAGACAGGGTAGGCACTGAAGCTTTCTTT. It encodes CASSQADRVGTEAFF. The chain carries TRBV4-2 and TRBJ1-1, with 7 bases aligning to TRBD1. The germline CDR1 and CDR2 sequences are LGHNA and YNFKEQ. The ends lost 1 base at V and 4 bases at J; junction bases unmatched: 6. The length of the CDR3 is 15 residues.

V gene TRBV19 combines with J gene TRBJ2-1; 7 nucleotides line up with TRBD2. The CDR3 is 16 amino acids. CDR1 LNHDA and CDR2 SQIVND come from the germline V gene (reference sequence). J was trimmed by 1 base and V by 3 bases; bases with no gene match: 6. CDR3 sequence reads: CASSIQAGRSYNEQFF. The CDR3 DNA reads TGTGCCAGTAGTATTCAAGCGGGAAGATCCTACAATGAGCAGTTCTTC.

The gene calls are TRBV25-1 and TRBJ1-2; D not resolved. The germline V gene has CDR1 MGHDK and CDR2 SYGVNS. There are 11 residues in the CDR3. V was cut by 4 bases and J by 8 bases, with 8 bases left in between. The CDR3 spells CASSGSGGYTF. In DNA form, the CDR3 reads TGTGCCAGCAGTGGGAGCGGCGGCTACACCTTC.

A single count supports this clone. The chain has TRBV5-1 and TRBJ1-5; the match to TRBD1 covers 7 bases. The V gene end was trimmed by 0 bases and the J gene end by 0 bases; junction bases not matched to a gene: 3. Per germline, CDR1 SGHRS and CDR2 YFSETQ. CDR3 length: 16 amino acids. CDR3 nucleotides: TGCGCCAGCAGCTTGGGAGGGGGCAGTAGCAATCAGCCCCAGCATTTT. Translation: CASSLGGGSSNQPQHF.

The chain recombines TRBV7-9 with TRBJ2-7; D is perhaps TRBD1 (6 bases). The germline V gene encodes CDR1 SEHNR and CDR2 FQNEAQ (reference sequence). CDR3 length equals 15 residues. Trimming took off 6 bases at V and 1 base at J, with 16 bases between the two ends. This CDR3 is CASSRTGTASYEQYF. CDR3 coding DNA: TGTGCCAGCAGTCGTACAGGGACGGCGTCCTACGAGCAGTACTTC.

The chain uses TRBV6-5 and TRBJ1-6, with D possibly TRBD1 on 5 matching bases. Trimming shortened V by 7 bases and J by 13 bases, and 17 bases separated the two germline ends. Germline CDR1 MNHEY, CDR2 SVGAGI. The CDR3 is 13 amino acids. The CDR3 sequence: CASKAGTEGPLHF. The CDR3 region has the DNA TGTGCCAGCAAAGCCGGGACTGAGGGGCCCCTCCACTTT.

The chain has TRBV2 and TRBJ2-7; 8 bases are a match to TRBD1. Germline V gene sequence: CDR1 SNHLY, CDR2 FYNNEI. Losses at the gene ends were 6 bases for V and 6 bases for J; bases not matched to a gene: 1. The CDR3 spans 11 residues. The CDR3 is CASRQGAEQYF. The CDR3 DNA is TGTGCCAGCAGGCAGGGGGCCGAGCAGTACTTC.

The J gene is TRBJ2-6, the V gene TRBV7-9; 7 bases are shared with TRBD2. Germline V gene lookup returns CDR1 SEHNR and CDR2 FQNEAQ (reference sequence). V was clipped by 6 bases and J by 2 bases; unmatched bases: 10. The CDR3 runs to 17 residues. CDR3 in amino acids: CASSSNLLATGANVLTF. The CDR3 bases are TGTGCCAGCAGTTCGAATTTACTAGCGACTGGGGCCAACGTCCTGACTTTC.

CDR3 sequence: CASSQPLRGSRNEQFF. The CDR3 nucleotides read TGCGCCAGCAGCCAACCGCTACGCGGGAGCAGGAATGAGCAGTTCTTC. The chain employs TRBV4-1 and TRBJ2-1; 7 positions agree with TRBD2. The CDR3 covers 16 residues. V trimming: 2 bases; J trimming: 7 bases; junction bases outside the gene matches: 11. The germline V gene has CDR1 MGHRA and CDR2 YSYEKL.